Shown below are 2 T cell receptor beta chains from a single sample sequenced in a study of T cell clones after liver transplantation. Profiled with immunoSEQ multiplex PCR; TCRdb holds only in-frame clones, not every one. Of around 77,000 clones in the sample, approximately 80% were seen once. The sequenced sample was CD4+ T cells from blood, obtained 12 months after liver transplant. These TCRs come from a human patient who received a liver transplant. Some T cells may arise from the graft donor.

The gene calls are TRBV5-1 and TRBJ2-1; D is ambiguous. The length of the CDR3 is 14 residues. Trimming shortened V by 1 base and J by 5 bases, and 10 bases separated the two germline ends. Germline V gene sequence: CDR1 SGHRS, CDR2 YFSETQ. CDR3: CASSLIYRNNEQFF. CDR3 DNA sequence: TGCGCCAGCAGCTTGATTTACCGCAACAATGAGCAGTTCTTC.

The chain carries TRBV7-2 and TRBJ2-2, with 8 bases matching TRBD1. Germline V lookup: CDR1 SGHTA, CDR2 FQGNSA. J gave up 4 bases and V 1 base, and 8 bases lay outside the gene matches. There are 17 residues in the CDR3. CDR3 residues: CASSLGSPRGRTGELFF. The CDR3 nucleotides read TGTGCCAGCAGCTTAGGCAGCCCCAGGGGGCGCACCGGGGAGCTGTTTTTT.